The sequence of this T cell receptor (beta chain) was determined in a study of T cell responses to AZD1222 COVID-19 vaccine. TCRdb keeps only in-frame clones here, not all; method: immunoSEQ multiplex PCR. This sample has around 130,000 clones, with 93% found just once. The CDR3 consists of 14 residues. Germline values: CDR1 LGHDT, CDR2 YNNKEL (reference sequence). V was cut by 1 base and J by 1 base, with 7 bases left in between. The table lists this clone with a count of one. The chain couples TRBV3-1 (or the pseudogene TRBV3-2) to TRBJ1-1; D call uncertain. Here the sequenced sample was peripheral blood, taken on day 0 of AZD1222 vaccination. The TCR was taken from an adult in good health. The CDR3 region has the DNA TGTGCCAGCAGCCAAGGTTCTGGGAACACTGAAGCTTTCTTT. It specifies CASSQGSGNTEAFF.